This T cell receptor beta chain was observed in a study of early T cells in non-severe SARS-CoV-2 infection. Points from the study as a whole: VDJdb-based annotation leaned toward anti-spike CD8 responses and missed private and CD4 specificities.

A remark on this clonotype: Its matching antigen is unknown.

Trimming stripped 3 bases from V and 8 bases from J, with 13 bases between. This CDR3 spans 14 amino acids. Germline-derived CDR1 and CDR2 are LNHDA and SQIVND (reference sequence). TCRdb used MiXCR to reprocess the 5' RACE reads, holding one entry per CDR3 protein. The sample has approximately 69,000 distinct CDR3 sequences, roughly an eighth seen once. This receptor was taken from an adult who was a healthcare worker with PCR-confirmed SARS-CoV-2 infection or an uninfected control (not recorded which). V usage is TRBV19 and J usage is TRBJ1-4; maybe TRBD1 (6 bases). Sequenced material: whole blood, taken at baseline. CDR3 bases: TGTGCCAGTAGTATGGCAGGGGCTCGGGAAAAACTGTTTTTT. It is translated as CASSMAGAREKLFF. The whole variable domain, remainder taken from reference TRBV19 and TRBJ1-4, is DGGITQSPKYLFRKEGQNVTLSCEQNLNHDAMYWYRQDPGQGLRLIYYSQIVNDFQKGDIAEGYSVSREKKESFPLTVTSAQKNPTAFYLCASSMAGAREKLFFGSGTQLSVL.